This T cell receptor delta chain was captured by sequencing in a study of human gamma delta and Vdelta1 T cells. The CDR3 extends over 20 amino acids. The V gene lost 2 bases and the J gene lost 0 bases, with 25 bases spanning the gap. CDR1 and CDR2 from the germline V gene are TSWWSYY and QGS. In this sample, this clone turned up a few times. TCRdb re-called the PCR reads using CATT. The sample has under 7,000 delta-chain clones, more than 9% seen once. The TCR comes from a human donor in good health. The gene calls are TRDV1 and TRDJ1, with a tentative D call TRDD2 (6 bases). The specimen sequenced was naive CD27+ Vdelta1 gamma-delta T cells from blood. The chain's CDR3 is CALGERPSQRYRGYTDKLIF. CDR3 coding DNA: TGTGCTCTTGGGGAAAGGCCTTCCCAAAGATACAGGGGGTACACCGATAAACTCATCTTT.